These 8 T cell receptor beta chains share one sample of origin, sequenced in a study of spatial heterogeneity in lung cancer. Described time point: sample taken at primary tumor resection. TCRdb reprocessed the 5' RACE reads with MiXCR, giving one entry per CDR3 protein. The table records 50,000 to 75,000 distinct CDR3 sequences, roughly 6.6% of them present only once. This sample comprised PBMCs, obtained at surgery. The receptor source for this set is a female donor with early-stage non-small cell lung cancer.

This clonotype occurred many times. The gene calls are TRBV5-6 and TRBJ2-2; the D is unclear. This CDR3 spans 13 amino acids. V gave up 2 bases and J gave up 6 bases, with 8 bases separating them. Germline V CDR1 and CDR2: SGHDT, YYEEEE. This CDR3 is CASSFVLSGELFF. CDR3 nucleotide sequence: TGTGCCAGCAGCTTTGTGCTCTCCGGGGAGCTGTTTTTT.

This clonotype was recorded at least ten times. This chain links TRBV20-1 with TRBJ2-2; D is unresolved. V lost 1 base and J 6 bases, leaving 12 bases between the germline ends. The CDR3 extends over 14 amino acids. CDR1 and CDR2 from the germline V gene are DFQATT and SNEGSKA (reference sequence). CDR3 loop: CSARAVGNAGELFF. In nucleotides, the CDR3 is TGCAGTGCTAGAGCCGTGGGGAATGCCGGGGAGCTGTTTTTT.

In DNA form, the CDR3 reads TGTGCCTGCCGTAGGGGTGGTCGGAACAGGGGTTACACCGGGGAGCTGTTTTTT. Its protein is CACRRGGRNRGYTGELFF. The V call is TRBV30, the J call TRBJ2-2, with 7 bases that match TRBD1. The CDR3 spans 18 residues. CDR1 is GTSNPN and CDR2 is SVGIG in the germline V gene (reference sequence). After removal of 6 bases from V and 3 bases from J, the junction contained 19 bases not matched to a gene.

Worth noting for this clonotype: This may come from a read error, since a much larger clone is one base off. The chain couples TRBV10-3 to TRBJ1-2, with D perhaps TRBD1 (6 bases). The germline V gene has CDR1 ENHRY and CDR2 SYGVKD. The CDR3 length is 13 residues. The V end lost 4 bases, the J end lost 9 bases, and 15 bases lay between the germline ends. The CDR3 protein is CAISGTAARSYTF. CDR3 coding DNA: TGTGCCATCAGTGGGACAGCGGCTCGTAGCTACACCTTC.

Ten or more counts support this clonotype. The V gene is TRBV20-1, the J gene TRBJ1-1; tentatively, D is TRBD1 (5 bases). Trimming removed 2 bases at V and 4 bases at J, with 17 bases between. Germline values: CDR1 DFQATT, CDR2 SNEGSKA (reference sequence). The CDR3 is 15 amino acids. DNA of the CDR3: TGCAGTGCTAGAAGAACCAGGGCTGTGGGCACTGAAGCTTTCTTT. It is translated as CSARRTRAVGTEAFF.

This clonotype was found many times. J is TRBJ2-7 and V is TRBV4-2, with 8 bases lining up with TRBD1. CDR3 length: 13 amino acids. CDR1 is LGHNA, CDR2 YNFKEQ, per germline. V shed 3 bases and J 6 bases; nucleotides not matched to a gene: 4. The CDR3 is CASSQRTGFEQYF. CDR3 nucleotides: TGTGCCAGCAGCCAGCGGACAGGGTTCGAGCAGTACTTC.

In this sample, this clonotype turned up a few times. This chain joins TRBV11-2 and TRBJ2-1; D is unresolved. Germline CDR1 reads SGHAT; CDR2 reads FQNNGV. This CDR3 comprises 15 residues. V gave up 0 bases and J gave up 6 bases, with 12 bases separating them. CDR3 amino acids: CASSLDSMTGNEQFF. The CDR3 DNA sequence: TGTGCCAGCAGCTTAGATAGCATGACGGGCAATGAGCAGTTCTTC.

The CDR3 DNA is TGTGCCAGCAGTCGGGGCGGTGGGGCCAACGTCCTGACTTTC. It codes for CASSRGGGANVLTF. V gene TRBV28 combines with J gene TRBJ2-6, with D tentatively TRBD1 or TRBD2 (5 bases each). Trimming cost V 5 bases and J 3 bases, with 8 bases left between them. From germline, CDR1 is MDHEN and CDR2 SYDVKM. The CDR3 consists of 14 residues.